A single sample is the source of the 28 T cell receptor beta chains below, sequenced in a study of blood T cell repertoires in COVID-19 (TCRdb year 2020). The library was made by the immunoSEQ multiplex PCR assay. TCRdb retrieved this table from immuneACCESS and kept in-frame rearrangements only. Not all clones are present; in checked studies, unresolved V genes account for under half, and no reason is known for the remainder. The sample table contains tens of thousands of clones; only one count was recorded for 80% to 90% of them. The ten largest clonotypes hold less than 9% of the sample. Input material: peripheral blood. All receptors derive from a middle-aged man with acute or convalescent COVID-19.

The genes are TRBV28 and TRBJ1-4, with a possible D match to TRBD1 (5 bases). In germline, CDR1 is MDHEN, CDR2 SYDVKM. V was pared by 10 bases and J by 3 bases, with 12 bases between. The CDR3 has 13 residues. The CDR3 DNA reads TGTGCCACCACAGACAGTGCTAATGAAAAACTGTTTTTT. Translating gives CATTDSANEKLFF. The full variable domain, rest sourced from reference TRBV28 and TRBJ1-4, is DVKVTQSSRYLVKRTGEKVFLECVQDMDHENMFWYRQDPGLGLRLIYFSYDVKMKEKGDIPEGYSVSREKKERFSLILESASTNQTSMYLCATTDSANEKLFFGSGTQLSVL.

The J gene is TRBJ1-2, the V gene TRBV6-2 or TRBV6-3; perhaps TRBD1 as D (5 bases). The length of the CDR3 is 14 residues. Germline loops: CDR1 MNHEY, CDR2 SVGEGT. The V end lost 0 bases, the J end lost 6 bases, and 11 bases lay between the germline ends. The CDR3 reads CASSYSRQTDGYTF. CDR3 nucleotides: TGTGCCAGCAGTTACTCGAGACAGACCGATGGCTACACCTTC.

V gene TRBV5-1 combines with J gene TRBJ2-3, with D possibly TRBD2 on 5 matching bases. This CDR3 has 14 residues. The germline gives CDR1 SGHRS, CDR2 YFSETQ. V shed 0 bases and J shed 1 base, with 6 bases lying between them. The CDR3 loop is CASSLVSGTDTQYF. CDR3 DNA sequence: TGCGCCAGCAGCTTGGTTAGCGGCACAGATACGCAGTATTTT. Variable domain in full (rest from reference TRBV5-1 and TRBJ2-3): KAGVTQTPRYLIKTRGQQVTLSCSPISGHRSVSWYQQTPGQGLQFLFEYFSETQRNKGNFPGRFSGRQFSNSRSEMNVSTLELGDSALYLCASSLVSGTDTQYFGPGTRLTVL.

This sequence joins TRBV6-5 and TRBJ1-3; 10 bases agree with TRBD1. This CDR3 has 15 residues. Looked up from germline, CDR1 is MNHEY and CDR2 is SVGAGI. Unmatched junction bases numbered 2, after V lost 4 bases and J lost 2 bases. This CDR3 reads CASSLTGGTGNTIYF. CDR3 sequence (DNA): TGTGCCAGCAGTTTGACAGGGGGCACTGGAAACACCATATATTTT.

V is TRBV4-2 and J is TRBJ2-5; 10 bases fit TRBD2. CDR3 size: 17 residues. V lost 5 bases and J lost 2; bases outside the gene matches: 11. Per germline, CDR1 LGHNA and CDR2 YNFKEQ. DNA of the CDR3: TGTGCCAGCAGCACCTCCGGGGGAGCGGGGGGGCAAGAGACCCAGTACTTC. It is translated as CASSTSGGAGGQETQYF.

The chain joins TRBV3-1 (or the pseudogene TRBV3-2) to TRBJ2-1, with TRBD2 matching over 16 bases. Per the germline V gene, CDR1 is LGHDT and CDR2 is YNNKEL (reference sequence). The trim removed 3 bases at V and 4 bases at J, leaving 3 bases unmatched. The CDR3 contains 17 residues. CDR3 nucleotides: TGTGCCAGCAGCCAGGGACTAGCGGGAGGGAATTACAATGAGCAGTTCTTC. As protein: CASSQGLAGGNYNEQFF.

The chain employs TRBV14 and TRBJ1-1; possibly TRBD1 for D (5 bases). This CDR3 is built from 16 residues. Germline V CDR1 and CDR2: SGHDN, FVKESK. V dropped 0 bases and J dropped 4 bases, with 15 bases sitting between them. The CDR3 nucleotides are TGTGCCAGCAGCCAAGATTCTTTCTGGGGGGGCACTGAAGCTTTCTTT. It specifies CASSQDSFWGGTEAFF.

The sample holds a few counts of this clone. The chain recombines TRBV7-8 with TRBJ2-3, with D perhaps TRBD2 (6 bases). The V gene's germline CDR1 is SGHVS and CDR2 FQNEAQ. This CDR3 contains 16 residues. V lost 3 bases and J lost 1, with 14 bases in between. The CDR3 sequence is CASSLLLRGGTDTQYF. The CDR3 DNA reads TGTGCCAGCAGCTTGCTGCTGCGGGGAGGCACAGATACGCAGTATTTT.

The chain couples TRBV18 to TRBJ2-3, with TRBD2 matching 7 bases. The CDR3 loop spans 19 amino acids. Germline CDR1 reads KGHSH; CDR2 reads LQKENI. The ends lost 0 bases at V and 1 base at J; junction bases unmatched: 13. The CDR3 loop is CASSPPLAGDPGGTDTQYF. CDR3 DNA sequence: TGTGCCAGCTCACCACCTCTGGCGGGGGACCCGGGTGGCACAGATACGCAGTATTTT.

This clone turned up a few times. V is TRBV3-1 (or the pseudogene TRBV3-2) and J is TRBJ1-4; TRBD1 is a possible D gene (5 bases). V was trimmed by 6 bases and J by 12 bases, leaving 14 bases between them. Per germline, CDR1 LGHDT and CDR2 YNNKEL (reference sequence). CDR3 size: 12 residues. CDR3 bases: TGTGCCAGCAGAGGACAACCTGAGGAACTGTTTTTT. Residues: CASRGQPEELFF.

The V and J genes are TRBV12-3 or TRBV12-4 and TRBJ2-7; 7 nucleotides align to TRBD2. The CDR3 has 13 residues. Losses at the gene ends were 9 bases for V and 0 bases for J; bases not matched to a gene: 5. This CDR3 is CASGEGLSYEQYF. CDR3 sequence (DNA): TGTGCCAGTGGGGAGGGGCTCTCCTACGAGCAGTACTTC.

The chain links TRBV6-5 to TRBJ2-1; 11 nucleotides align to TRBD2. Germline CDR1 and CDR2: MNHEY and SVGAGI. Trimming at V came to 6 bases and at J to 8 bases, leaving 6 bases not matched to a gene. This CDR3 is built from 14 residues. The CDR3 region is CASRMGLAVHEQFF. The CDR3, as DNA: TGTGCCAGCAGGATGGGACTAGCGGTGCATGAGCAGTTCTTC.

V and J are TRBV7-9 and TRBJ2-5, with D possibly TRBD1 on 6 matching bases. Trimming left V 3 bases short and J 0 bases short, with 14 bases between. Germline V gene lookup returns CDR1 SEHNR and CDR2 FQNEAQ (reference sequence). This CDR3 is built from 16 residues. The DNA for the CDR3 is TGTGCCAGCAGCTTTACGAGCAGGGGTAACCAAGAGACCCAGTACTTC. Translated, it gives CASSFTSRGNQETQYF.

DNA of the CDR3: TGTGCCAGCAGCTCCATGGGGGGTCTGAACACTGAAGCTTTCTTT. Protein sequence: CASSSMGGLNTEAFF. The chain joins TRBV7-2 to TRBJ1-1, with D possibly being TRBD1 (5 bases). Germline CDR1 and CDR2: SGHTA and FQGNSA. Between the trimmed V and J ends, which lost 4 bases and 0 bases, there was a span of 12 bases. The CDR3 extends over 15 amino acids.

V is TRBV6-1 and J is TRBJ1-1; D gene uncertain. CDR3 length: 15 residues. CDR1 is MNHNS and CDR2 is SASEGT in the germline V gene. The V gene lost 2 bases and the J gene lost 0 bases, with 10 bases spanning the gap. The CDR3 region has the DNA TGTGCCAGCAGTGAATCGGGGTTTCTGAACACTGAAGCTTTCTTT. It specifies CASSESGFLNTEAFF.

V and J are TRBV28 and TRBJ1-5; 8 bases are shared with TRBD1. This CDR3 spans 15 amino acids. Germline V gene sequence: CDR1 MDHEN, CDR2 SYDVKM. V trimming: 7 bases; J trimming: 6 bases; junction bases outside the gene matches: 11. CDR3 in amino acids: CASTSRQGLSQPQHF. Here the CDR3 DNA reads TGTGCCAGCACCTCCCGACAGGGGTTAAGTCAGCCCCAGCATTTT.

The CDR3 sequence is CASSLDRLAGGLRFF. CDR3 sequence (DNA): TGTGCCAGCAGCTTGGACCGACTAGCGGGGGGATTGAGGTTCTTC. This sequence joins TRBV11-2 and TRBJ2-1, with 13 bases lining up with TRBD2. Germline V lookup: CDR1 SGHAT, CDR2 FQNNGV. The CDR3 sequence is 15 residues long. V lost 3 bases, J lost 15 bases, and 11 bases stayed unmatched. The full variable domain, with the rest looked up from reference TRBV11-2 and TRBJ2-1, is EAGVAQSPRYKIIEKRQSVAFWCNPISGHATLYWYQQILGQGPKLLIQFQNNGVVDDSQLPKDRFSAERLKGVDSTLKIQPAKLEDSAVYLCASSLDRLAGGLRFFGPGTRLTVL.

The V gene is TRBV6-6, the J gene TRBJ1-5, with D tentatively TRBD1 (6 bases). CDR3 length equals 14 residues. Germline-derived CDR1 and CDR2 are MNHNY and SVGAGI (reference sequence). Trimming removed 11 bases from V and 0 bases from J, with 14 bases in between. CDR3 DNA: TGTGCCGTAGGGGGAAGCTATAGCAATCAGCCCCAGCATTTT. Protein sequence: CAVGGSYSNQPQHF.

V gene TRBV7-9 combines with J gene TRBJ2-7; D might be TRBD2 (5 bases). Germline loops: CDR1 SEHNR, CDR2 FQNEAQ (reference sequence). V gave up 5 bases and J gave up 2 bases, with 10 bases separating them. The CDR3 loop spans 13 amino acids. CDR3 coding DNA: TGTGCCAGCAGCAAATCCGGGGCCTACGAGCAGTACTTC. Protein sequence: CASSKSGAYEQYF.

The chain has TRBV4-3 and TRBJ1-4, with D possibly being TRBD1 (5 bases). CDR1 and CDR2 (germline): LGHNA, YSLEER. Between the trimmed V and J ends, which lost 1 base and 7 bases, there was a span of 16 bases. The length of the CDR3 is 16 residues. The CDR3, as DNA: TGCGCCAGCAGCCAAGGAACATTGCAGGGTGGTGAAAAACTGTTTTTT. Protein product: CASSQGTLQGGEKLFF.

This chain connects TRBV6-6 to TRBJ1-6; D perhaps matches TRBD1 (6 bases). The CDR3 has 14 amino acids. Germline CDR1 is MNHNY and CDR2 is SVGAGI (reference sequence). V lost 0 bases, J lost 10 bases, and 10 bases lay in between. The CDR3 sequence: CASSYSSRGSPLHF. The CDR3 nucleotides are TGTGCCAGCAGTTACTCCTCCAGGGGCTCACCCCTCCACTTT.

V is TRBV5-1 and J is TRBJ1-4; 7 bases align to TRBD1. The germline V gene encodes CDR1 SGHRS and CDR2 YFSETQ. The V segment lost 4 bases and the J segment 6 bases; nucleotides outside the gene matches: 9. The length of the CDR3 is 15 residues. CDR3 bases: TGCGCCAGCAGCAGGGTACCAGGGGGAGATGAAAAACTGTTTTTT. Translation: CASSRVPGGDEKLFF.

The CDR3, as DNA: TGTGCCAGTAGTATCGGGGGGAGAGATCAGCCCCAGCATTTT. It specifies CASSIGGRDQPQHF. The chain links TRBV19 to TRBJ1-5; perhaps TRBD1 as D (5 bases). The CDR3 runs 14 residues. V shed 3 bases and J shed 5 bases, with 11 bases lying between them. The V gene's germline CDR1 is LNHDA and CDR2 SQIVND (reference sequence).

CDR3 bases: TGTGCCAGTAGTAGGACAGCCGCCGTGGGTTTAACTGAAGCTTTCTTT. Its translation: CASSRTAAVGLTEAFF. The rearrangement links TRBV19 to TRBJ1-1, with TRBD1 as a possible D gene (6 bases). This CDR3 is 16 amino acids long. Trimming removed 4 bases at V and 5 bases at J, with 20 bases between. Germline values: CDR1 LNHDA, CDR2 SQIVND (reference sequence). Complete variable domain (other parts from reference TRBV19 and TRBJ1-1): DGGITQSPKYLFRKEGQNVTLSCEQNLNHDAMYWYRQDPGQGLRLIYYSQIVNDFQKGDIAEGYSVSREKKESFPLTVTSAQKNPTAFYLCASSRTAAVGLTEAFFGQGTRLTVV.

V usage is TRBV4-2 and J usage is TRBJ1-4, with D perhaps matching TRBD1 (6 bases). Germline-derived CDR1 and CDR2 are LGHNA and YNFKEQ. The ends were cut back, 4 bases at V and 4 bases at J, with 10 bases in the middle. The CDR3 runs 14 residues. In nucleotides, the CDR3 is TGTGCCAGCAGCCCGGGACAACGTAATGAAAAACTGTTTTTT. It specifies CASSPGQRNEKLFF.

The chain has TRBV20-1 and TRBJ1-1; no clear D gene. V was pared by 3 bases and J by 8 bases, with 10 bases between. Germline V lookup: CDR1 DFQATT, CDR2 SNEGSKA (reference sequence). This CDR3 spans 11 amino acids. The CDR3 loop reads CSARGTAEAFF. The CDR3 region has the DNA TGCAGTGCTAGGGGCACAGCCGAAGCTTTCTTT.

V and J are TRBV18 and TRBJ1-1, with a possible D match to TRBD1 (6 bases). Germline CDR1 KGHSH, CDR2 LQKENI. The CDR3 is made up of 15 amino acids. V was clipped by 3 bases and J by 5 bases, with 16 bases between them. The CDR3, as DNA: TGTGCCAGCTCACCCGAGGGGGGGCAGGAAACTGAAGCTTTCTTT. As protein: CASSPEGGQETEAFF.

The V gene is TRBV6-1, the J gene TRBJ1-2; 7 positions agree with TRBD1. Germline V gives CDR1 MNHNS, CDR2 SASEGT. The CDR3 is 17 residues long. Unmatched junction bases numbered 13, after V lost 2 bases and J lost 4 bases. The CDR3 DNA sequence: TGTGCCAGCAGTGAATCTAGGAGAGGGGGCTTTAGCTATGGCTACACCTTC. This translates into CASSESRRGGFSYGYTF.